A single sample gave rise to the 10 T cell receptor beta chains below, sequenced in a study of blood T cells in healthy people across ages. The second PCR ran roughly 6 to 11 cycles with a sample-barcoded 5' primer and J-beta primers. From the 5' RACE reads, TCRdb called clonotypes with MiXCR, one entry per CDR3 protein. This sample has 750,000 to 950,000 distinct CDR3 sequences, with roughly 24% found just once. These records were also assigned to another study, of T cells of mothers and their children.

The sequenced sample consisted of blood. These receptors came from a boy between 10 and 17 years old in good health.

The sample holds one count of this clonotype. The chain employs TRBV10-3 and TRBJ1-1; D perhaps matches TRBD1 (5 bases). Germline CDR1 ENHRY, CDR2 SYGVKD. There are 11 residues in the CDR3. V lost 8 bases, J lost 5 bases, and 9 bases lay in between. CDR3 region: CAIGPGTEAFF. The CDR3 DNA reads TGTGCCATCGGACCAGGGACTGAAGCTTTCTTT.

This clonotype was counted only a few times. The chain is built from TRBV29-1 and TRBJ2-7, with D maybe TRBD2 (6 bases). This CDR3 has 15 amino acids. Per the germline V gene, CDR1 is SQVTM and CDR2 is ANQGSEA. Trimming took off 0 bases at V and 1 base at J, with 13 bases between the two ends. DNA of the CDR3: TGCAGCGTTGAAGACGGGGCCGGAGGGTCCTACGAGCAGTACTTC. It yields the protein CSVEDGAGGSYEQYF.

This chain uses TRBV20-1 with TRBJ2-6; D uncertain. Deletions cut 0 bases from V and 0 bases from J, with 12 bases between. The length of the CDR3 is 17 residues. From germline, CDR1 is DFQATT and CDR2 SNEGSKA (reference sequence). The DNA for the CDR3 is TGCAGTGCTAGAGATGTCGGCCCTTCCTCTGGGGCCAACGTCCTGACTTTC. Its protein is CSARDVGPSSGANVLTF.

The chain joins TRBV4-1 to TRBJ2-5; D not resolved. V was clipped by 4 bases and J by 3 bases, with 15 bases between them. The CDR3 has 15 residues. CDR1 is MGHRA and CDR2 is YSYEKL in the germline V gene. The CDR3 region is CASSPYPRQKETQYF. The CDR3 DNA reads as TGCGCCAGCAGCCCTTATCCCCGGCAGAAAGAGACCCAGTACTTC.

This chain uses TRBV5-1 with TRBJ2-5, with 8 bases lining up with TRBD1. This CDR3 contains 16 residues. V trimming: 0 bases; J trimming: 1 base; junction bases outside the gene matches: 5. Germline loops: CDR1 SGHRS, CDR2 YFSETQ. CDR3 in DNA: TGCGCCAGCAGCTTGGCGGGACAGGCTATCCAAGAGACCCAGTACTTC. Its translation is CASSLAGQAIQETQYF. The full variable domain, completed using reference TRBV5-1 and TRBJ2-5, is KAGVTQTPRYLIKTRGQQVTLSCSPISGHRSVSWYQQTPGQGLQFLFEYFSETQRNKGNFPGRFSGRQFSNSRSEMNVSTLELGDSALYLCASSLAGQAIQETQYFGPGTRLLVL.

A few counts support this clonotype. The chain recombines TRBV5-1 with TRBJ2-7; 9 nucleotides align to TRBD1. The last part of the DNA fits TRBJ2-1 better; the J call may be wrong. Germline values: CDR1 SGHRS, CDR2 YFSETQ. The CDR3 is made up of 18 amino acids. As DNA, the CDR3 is TGCGCCAGCAGCTCACTGGGTGGGGACAGGGAAATCTACAATGAGCAGTTCTTC. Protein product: CASSSLGGDREIYNEQFF.

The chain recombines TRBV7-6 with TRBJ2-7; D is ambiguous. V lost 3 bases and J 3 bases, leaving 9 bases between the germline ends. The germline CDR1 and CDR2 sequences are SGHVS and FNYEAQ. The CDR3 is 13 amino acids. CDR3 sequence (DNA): TGTGCCAGCAGCTTTCTCGACCGCTACGAGCAGTACTTC. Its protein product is CASSFLDRYEQYF.

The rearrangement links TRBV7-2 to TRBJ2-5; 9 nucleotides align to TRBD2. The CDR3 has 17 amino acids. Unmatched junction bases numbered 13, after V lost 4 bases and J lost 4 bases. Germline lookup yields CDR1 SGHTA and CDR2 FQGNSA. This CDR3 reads CASSSLLSGTSRETQYF. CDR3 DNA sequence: TGTGCCAGCAGCTCGCTTCTGTCCGGGACTAGCAGAGAGACCCAGTACTTC. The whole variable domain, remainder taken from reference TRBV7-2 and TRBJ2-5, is GAGVSQSPSNKVTEKGKDVELRCDPISGHTALYWYRQSLGQGLEFLIYFQGNSAPDKSGLPSDRFSAERTGGSVSTLTIQRTQQEDSAVYLCASSSLLSGTSRETQYFGPGTRLLVL.

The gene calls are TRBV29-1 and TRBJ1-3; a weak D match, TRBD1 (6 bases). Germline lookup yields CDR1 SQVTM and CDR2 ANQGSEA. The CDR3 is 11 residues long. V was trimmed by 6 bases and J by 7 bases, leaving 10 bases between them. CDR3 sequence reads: CSVLGGNTIYF. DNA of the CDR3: TGCAGCGTCCTAGGGGGTAACACCATATATTTT.

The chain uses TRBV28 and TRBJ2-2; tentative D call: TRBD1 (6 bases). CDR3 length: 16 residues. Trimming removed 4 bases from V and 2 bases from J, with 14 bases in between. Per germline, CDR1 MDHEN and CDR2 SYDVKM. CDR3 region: CASSSTYGTNTGELFF. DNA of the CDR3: TGTGCCAGCAGTTCCACTTACGGGACAAACACCGGGGAGCTGTTTTTT.